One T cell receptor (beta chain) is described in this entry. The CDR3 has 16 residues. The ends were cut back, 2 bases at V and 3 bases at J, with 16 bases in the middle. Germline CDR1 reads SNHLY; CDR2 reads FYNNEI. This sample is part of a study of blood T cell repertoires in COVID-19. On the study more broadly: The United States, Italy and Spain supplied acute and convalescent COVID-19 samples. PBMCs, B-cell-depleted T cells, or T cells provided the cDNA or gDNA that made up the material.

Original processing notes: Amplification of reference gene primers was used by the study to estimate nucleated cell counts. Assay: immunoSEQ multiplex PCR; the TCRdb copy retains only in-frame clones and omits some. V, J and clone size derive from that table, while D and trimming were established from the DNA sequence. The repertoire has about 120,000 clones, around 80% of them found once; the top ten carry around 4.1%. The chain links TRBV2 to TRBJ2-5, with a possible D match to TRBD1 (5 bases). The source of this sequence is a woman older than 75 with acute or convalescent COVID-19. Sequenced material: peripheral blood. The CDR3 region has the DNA TGTGCCAGCAGTGAAAGAGGACAAGTATGGGAAGAGACCCAGTACTTC. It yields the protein CASSERGQVWEETQYF.